Following are 10 T cell receptor beta chains from one sample sequenced in a study of metastatic and nonmetastatic thyroid tumors. No treatment of any kind had been given to any patient before thyroid surgery. TCRdb re-analyzed the PCR reads using MiXCR. The sample lists tens of thousands of clones; 10% to 15% were seen once. The sample consisted of blood. These receptor sequences come from a female donor with papillary thyroid cancer or a benign thyroid nodule (not recorded which). Some clones in this sample may be carry-over from other donors' samples.

This clone was counted ten times or more. This chain connects TRBV12-3 or TRBV12-4 to TRBJ2-3, with TRBD2 identical over 7 bases. The CDR3 extends over 17 amino acids. The junction had 11 bases not matched to a gene; V was cut back by 3 bases and J by 2 bases. The chain's CDR3 is CASSFFDWLAVTDTQYF. The CDR3 DNA sequence: TGTGCCAGCAGTTTCTTTGACTGGCTAGCGGTCACAGATACGCAGTATTTT.

This clone was seen many times. The rearrangement links TRBV20-1 to TRBJ1-6; D is undetermined. V lost 6 bases to trimming and J lost 0 bases, with 12 bases between them. The CDR3 runs to 15 residues. Germline-derived CDR1 and CDR2 are DFQATT and SNEGSKA (reference sequence). The CDR3 coding sequence is TGCAGTGCCGTAACTGGGAGCTCCTATAATTCACCCCTCCACTTT. Translation gives CSAVTGSSYNSPLHF.

At least ten counts were recorded for this clone. The chain recombines TRBV3-1 with TRBJ2-3; 9 positions match TRBD2. With V trimmed by 4 bases and J by 0 bases, 5 bases remained unmatched. Germline values: CDR1 LGHDT, CDR2 YNNKEL (reference sequence). The CDR3 has 16 amino acids. The CDR3 is CASSPSSGASTDTQYF. CDR3 DNA sequence: TGTGCCAGCAGCCCTTCTAGCGGGGCTAGCACAGATACGCAGTATTTT.

V is TRBV5-8 and J is TRBJ1-4; tentatively, D is TRBD1 (5 bases). V was cut by 4 bases and J by 0 bases, with 13 bases left in between. Germline loops: CDR1 SGHTS, CDR2 YDEGEE. The CDR3 totals 16 residues. This chain's CDR3 is CASSQRQIATNEKLFF. The CDR3 bases are TGTGCCAGCAGCCAGCGACAGATTGCAACTAATGAAAAACTGTTTTTT.

The sample holds many counts of this clone. The J gene is TRBJ2-3, the V gene TRBV24-1; the match to TRBD2 covers 10 bases. The CDR3 is 16 residues long. Germline CDR1 reads KGHDR; CDR2 reads SFDVKD. Trimming cost V 3 bases and J 1 base; bases outside gene matches: 3. DNA of the CDR3: TGTGCCACCAGTGATCCCAGCGGGAGGGGCACAGATACGCAGTATTTT. Encoded protein: CATSDPSGRGTDTQYF.

This clone came up many times. The chain couples TRBV2 to TRBJ2-7, with D perhaps matching TRBD1 or TRBD2 (5 bases each). Germline V gives CDR1 SNHLY, CDR2 FYNNEI. The V end lost 8 bases, the J end lost 2 bases, and 16 bases lay between the germline ends. The CDR3 is made up of 14 amino acids. CDR3 in amino acids: CASGMGPQAYEQYF. CDR3 DNA: TGTGCCAGCGGTATGGGACCCCAGGCCTACGAGCAGTACTTC.

This clone was detected ten times or more. Sequence at one end of the junction differs from germline and may be a read error. This chain uses TRBV7-8 with TRBJ2-1; the D gene is possibly TRBD1 (5 bases). The CDR3 has 15 amino acids. Germline CDR1 SGHVS, CDR2 FQNEAQ. The CDR3 coding sequence is TGTGCCAGCACCTTAGGGGCAGGGCTCTACAATGAGCAGTTCTTC. Its translation: CASTLGAGLYNEQFF.

At least ten counts were recorded for this clone. The chain combines TRBV6-6 with TRBJ1-1; D is undetermined. Germline V gene data show CDR1 as MNHNY and CDR2 as SVGAGI (reference sequence). This CDR3 is built from 13 residues. V was shortened by 2 bases and J by 2 bases, with 6 bases between the two germline ends. CDR3 nucleotides: TGTGCCAGCAGTTACAAACGAAACACTGAAGCTTTCTTT. Protein: CASSYKRNTEAFF.

This clone was picked up many times. The chain joins TRBV5-1 to TRBJ2-3; D ambiguous. The CDR3 consists of 14 residues. Germline V CDR1 and CDR2: SGHRS, YFSETQ. Trimming took 0 bases from V and 4 from J, leaving 9 bases between them. CDR3 in DNA: TGCGCCAGCAGCTTGGAAGGATGGGCAGATACGCAGTATTTT. It is translated as CASSLEGWADTQYF.

This clone was seen at least ten times. The rearrangement joins TRBV12-3 or TRBV12-4 to TRBJ2-2, with 9 bases fitting TRBD1. CDR3 length equals 17 residues. V trimming: 6 bases; J trimming: 0 bases; junction bases outside the gene matches: 8. CDR3 sequence reads: CASRYTGTGSNTGELFF. The CDR3 bases are TGTGCCAGCAGATACACCGGGACAGGGTCGAACACCGGGGAGCTGTTTTTT.